The next 21 T cell receptor beta chains were all read from a single sample in a study of blood T cells in healthy people across ages. PCR was performed a second time for about 7 to 12 cycles using a sample-barcoded 5' primer and a J-beta primer mix. One entry per CDR3 protein results from TCRdb running MiXCR on the 5' RACE reads. This table has 630,000 or so distinct CDR3 sequences, approximately 30% appearing once. Sequenced: blood. These receptor sequences come from a woman of 80 years or more in good health.

V usage is TRBV19 and J usage is TRBJ1-2; TRBD1 is a possible D gene (5 bases). Trimming cost V 3 bases and J 8 bases, with 10 bases left between them. The CDR3 runs to 12 residues. Germline V gives CDR1 LNHDA, CDR2 SQIVND (reference sequence). This CDR3 is CASSMAQGGYTF. In nucleotides, the CDR3 is TGTGCCAGTAGTATGGCGCAGGGAGGCTACACCTTC.

V is TRBV12-3 or TRBV12-4 and J is TRBJ1-4, with D perhaps matching TRBD1 (5 bases). V lost 4 bases and J 2 bases, leaving 11 bases between the germline ends. This CDR3 contains 15 residues. The CDR3 is CASSSRGGTNEKLFF. DNA of the CDR3: TGTGCCAGCAGTTCAAGGGGAGGCACTAATGAAAAACTGTTTTTT.

This clonotype was found many times. The V call is TRBV20-1, the J call TRBJ2-1, with 10 bases matching TRBD2. This CDR3 comprises 17 residues. The J segment lost 10 bases and the V segment lost 1 base, leaving 16 bases of the junction unmatched. In germline, CDR1 is DFQATT, CDR2 SNEGSKA (reference sequence). CDR3 amino acids: CSARVGIAGGLLGEQFF. CDR3 coding DNA: TGCAGTGCTAGAGTTGGAATAGCGGGGGGACTTCTCGGGGAGCAGTTCTTC.

This clonotype was seen at least ten times. The chain couples TRBV11-1 to TRBJ2-5; 10 positions match TRBD1. V lost 1 base to trimming and J lost 3 bases; unmatched junction nucleotides: 8. Germline V gene sequence: CDR1 SGHAT, CDR2 FQDESV (reference sequence). The CDR3 has 17 amino acids. CDR3 residues: CASSLGPGQGREETQYF. DNA of the CDR3: TGTGCCAGCAGCTTAGGGCCGGGACAGGGGCGAGAAGAGACCCAGTACTTC.

The V and J genes are TRBV2 and TRBJ2-5, with 9 bases aligning to TRBD1. This CDR3 spans 13 amino acids. CDR1 is SNHLY, CDR2 FYNNEI, per germline. V shed 8 bases, J shed 11 bases, and the junction held 12 bases outside the gene matches. Written as DNA, the CDR3 is TGTGCCAGCTACTACGGGACAGGGAGGGGGCAGTACTTC. It translates to CASYYGTGRGQYF.

As concerns this clonotype: A much larger clone lies one base from this, so it may be a read error. The chain uses TRBV10-3 and TRBJ1-2; D may be TRBD1 (5 bases). V dropped 7 bases and J dropped 7 bases, with 16 bases sitting between them. CDR3 size: 13 residues. Germline CDR1 and CDR2: ENHRY and SYGVKD. CDR3 region: CAINAGTVGGYTF. The CDR3 DNA reads TGTGCCATCAATGCGGGGACGGTGGGTGGCTACACCTTC.

This clonotype has ten or more counts. This chain joins TRBV20-1 and TRBJ2-7; TRBD1 aligns across 9 bases. Germline V gene lookup returns CDR1 DFQATT and CDR2 SNEGSKA (reference sequence). With 6 bases clipped from V and 5 bases from J, the junction kept 11 bases outside the gene matches. The CDR3 length is 14 residues. The CDR3, as DNA: TGCAGTGCAGTCAGCGGGACAGGGTCCCACGAGCAGTACTTC. This encodes CSAVSGTGSHEQYF.

This clonotype was recorded many times. This chain links TRBV20-1 with TRBJ1-1; the D gene is possibly TRBD1 (5 bases). The CDR3 extends over 15 amino acids. V lost 5 bases and J 2 bases, leaving 18 bases between the germline ends. Germline-derived CDR1 and CDR2 are DFQATT and SNEGSKA (reference sequence). CDR3 nucleotides: TGCAGTGCTGCAGCTTCAGGGTCGCAAAACACTGAAGCTTTCTTT. Protein sequence: CSAAASGSQNTEAFF.

A remark on this clonotype: Sequence at one end of the junction differs from germline and may be a read error. The CDR3 DNA sequence: TGTGCCAGCAGCGTATCGGGGGGGAACCAAGGGACCCAGTACTTC. Translated, it gives CASSVSGGNQGTQYF. The chain combines TRBV9 with TRBJ2-5, with 8 nucleotides matching TRBD2. The V gene's germline CDR1 is SGDLS and CDR2 YYNGEE. There are 15 residues in the CDR3.

The sample holds a few counts of this clonotype. One junction end disagrees with the germline gene, perhaps due to a read error. The chain links TRBV4-1 to TRBJ1-5; 7 nucleotides agree with TRBD1. CDR1 and CDR2 from the germline V gene are MGHRA and YSYEKL. CDR3 size: 14 residues. The CDR3 loop reads CASSPGTENRPQHF. The CDR3, as DNA: TGCGCCAGCAGCCCAGGGACAGAAAATCGGCCCCAGCATTTT.

This sequence joins TRBV2 and TRBJ1-1; a possible D gene is TRBD1 (5 bases). Looked up from germline, CDR1 is SNHLY and CDR2 is FYNNEI. Trimming pared 5 bases from V and 6 bases from J, leaving 10 bases between. This CDR3 comprises 12 residues. CDR3 nucleotide sequence: TGTGCCAGCAGTCCACAGGACCCTGAAGCTTTCTTT. Translation: CASSPQDPEAFF.

This clonotype was observed a single time. A much more abundant neighbour one base away suggests this may be a read error. The rearrangement links TRBV20-1 to TRBJ2-3; TRBD2 matches 8 bases. CDR1 is DFQATT and CDR2 is SNEGSKA in the germline V gene (reference sequence). The CDR3 is 14 residues long. The CDR3 protein is CSARVPGLGDTQYF. CDR3 DNA: TGCAGTGCGAGAGTCCCGGGACTAGGGGATACGCAGTATTTT.

This clonotype was observed a single time. The chain recombines TRBV6-2 or TRBV6-3 with TRBJ2-7; D assignment may be TRBD1 or TRBD2 (6 bases each). V was clipped by 4 bases and J by 7 bases, with 20 bases between them. In germline, CDR1 is MNHEY, CDR2 SVGEGT. CDR3 length: 15 residues. The CDR3 bases are TGTGCCAGCAGTTTGCGGGACTCAGGGGTGGGTGAGCAGTACTTC. It codes for CASSLRDSGVGEQYF.

The chain is built from TRBV20-1 and TRBJ1-2, with D possibly TRBD1 on 6 matching bases. Trimming pared 1 base from V and 3 bases from J, leaving 9 bases between. CDR3 length: 13 residues. Germline values: CDR1 DFQATT, CDR2 SNEGSKA (reference sequence). The CDR3 coding sequence is TGCAGTGCTAGAGTTCCAGGGGACTATGGCTACACCTTC. Its translation: CSARVPGDYGYTF.

Many counts were recorded for this clonotype. The chain carries TRBV20-1 and TRBJ2-7; TRBD2 matches 8 bases. This CDR3 region has 17 residues. V lost 4 bases and J lost 0; bases outside the gene matches: 14. Germline-derived CDR1 and CDR2 are DFQATT and SNEGSKA (reference sequence). The CDR3 DNA is TGCAGTGCTATGGGGCTGCCGGGGGGGGGAAGCTCCTACGAGCAGTACTTC. This translates into CSAMGLPGGGSSYEQYF.

This clonotype was detected many times. J is TRBJ2-5 and V is TRBV15; 7 bases map to TRBD2. The CDR3 is 15 residues long. Germline V gives CDR1 LNHNV, CDR2 YYDKDF (reference sequence). V shed 0 bases, J shed 3 bases, and the junction held 4 bases outside the gene matches. CDR3 loop: CATSRDGLAEETQYF. The CDR3 region has the DNA TGTGCCACCAGCAGAGATGGCCTAGCGGAAGAGACCCAGTACTTC.

This clonotype was detected ten times or more. The chain carries TRBV24-1 and TRBJ2-1, with 7 bases identical to TRBD1. J gave up 2 bases and V 4 bases, and 4 bases lay outside the gene matches. The CDR3 spans 15 residues. Germline lookup yields CDR1 KGHDR and CDR2 SFDVKD. The DNA of the CDR3 is TGTGCCACCAGTGACCCCGGGACAGCCTACAATGAGCAGTTCTTC. This sequence encodes CATSDPGTAYNEQFF.

J is TRBJ2-2 and V is TRBV6-1; a weak D match, TRBD1 (5 bases). Germline loops: CDR1 MNHNS, CDR2 SASEGT. Trimming stripped 6 bases from V and 0 bases from J, with 8 bases between. This CDR3 has 14 amino acids. Here the CDR3 reads CASRTEANTGELFF. The CDR3 nucleotides read TGTGCCAGCAGGACAGAGGCGAACACCGGGGAGCTGTTTTTT.

This clonotype has a handful of counts. A much larger clone sits a single nucleotide away, making a read error possible. This sequence joins TRBV24-1 and TRBJ2-7, with 10 bases lining up with TRBD2. V was pared by 7 bases and J by 7 bases, with 12 bases of the junction left unmatched. CDR3 length: 15 residues. Per germline, CDR1 KGHDR and CDR2 SFDVKD. Here the CDR3 DNA reads TGTGCCACCAGCGGGACTAGCGCGTCAGTCGATGAGCAGTACTTC. Its translation: CATSGTSASVDEQYF.

A few counts support this clonotype. A read error may be the cause here, since a much bigger clone is one base away. The chain carries TRBV29-1 and TRBJ1-2; perhaps TRBD1 as D (5 bases). CDR1 SQVTM and CDR2 ANQGSEA come from the germline V gene. Trimming took off 4 bases at V and 5 bases at J, with 11 bases between the two ends. The CDR3 has 12 residues. The CDR3, as DNA: TGCAGCGTTGTTGGGCAGGGTTATGGCTACACCTTC. Translation: CSVVGQGYGYTF.

Regarding this clonotype: It may be a read error: a sequence one base away is much more abundant. The chain uses TRBV20-1 and TRBJ2-5, with 7 bases matching TRBD1. The V gene end was trimmed by 0 bases and the J gene end by 11 bases; junction bases not matched to a gene: 18. The CDR3 consists of 16 residues. Per the germline V gene, CDR1 is DFQATT and CDR2 is SNEGSKA (reference sequence). CDR3 coding DNA: TGCAGTGCTAGAGATGACGACAGGGCATATCGGAATGAGCAGTACTTC. It is translated as CSARDDDRAYRNEQYF.